Listed below are T cell receptor beta chains from one sample, sequenced in a study of control samples from healthy donors and cancer patients. Method: immunoSEQ multiplex PCR; TCRdb's copy keeps in-frame clones and lacks some. Among around 42,000 clones, around 78% were seen once, and the ten largest hold less than 55%. The sequenced sample was blood. The receptor set was obtained from a man in his 60s in good health. Each CDR3 is given with its conserved first and last residue. The D gene is left open where the match is weak. Some rows mark clone size as missing; the rest say once, few, many or name a class of expanded clone.

j_call | d_call | v_call | clone_size | cdr3_nt | cdr3_aa
TRBJ2-3 | TRBD1 | TRBV29-1 | - | TGCAGCGTTATACAGGGGCCAAGCACAGATACGCAGTATTTT | CSVIQGPSTDTQYF
TRBJ1-5 | TRBD1 | TRBV20-1 | - | TGCAGTGCTAGTTCCAGGGGGCTCAATCAGCCCCAGCATTTT | CSASSRGLNQPQHF
TRBJ1-1 | - | TRBV21-1 | - | TGTGCCAGCAGCAAAGTTCGGGATAACGGGAATGAAGCTTTCTTT | CASSKVRDNGNEAFF
TRBJ1-6 | - | TRBV6-5 | - | TGTGCCAGCAGTTACAGGGCTACCGATAATTCACCCCTCCACTTT | CASSYRATDNSPLHF
TRBJ1-4 | - | TRBV4-3 | - | TGCGCCAGCAGCCAAGATCGCGGTGAAAAACTGTTTTTT | CASSQDRGEKLFF
TRBJ2-5 | - | TRBV11-2 | - | TGTGCCAGCAGCTTAGAGGCGACGGAGCGGGAGACCCAGTACTTC | CASSLEATERETQYF
TRBJ2-3 | - | TRBV4-1 | - | TGCGCCAGCAGCCAAGAATCGGGCAGCACAGATACGCAGTATTTT | CASSQESGSTDTQYF
TRBJ2-1 | - | TRBV9 | - | TGTGCCAGCAGCCCCTCTCGTGGGAGTAGGTTGGGCAATGAGCAGTTCTTC | CASSPSRGSRLGNEQFF
TRBJ1-5 | TRBD1 | TRBV18 | once | TGTGCCAGCTCTGACGGACAGGGAGGATATAGCAATCAGCCCCAGCATTTT | CASSDGQGGYSNQPQHF
TRBJ2-1 | TRBD2 | TRBV27 | - | TGTGCCAGCAGTTTATTTACCGTCCCCGGGACTAGCGTGTACAATGAGCAGTTCTTC | CASSLFTVPGTSVYNEQFF
TRBJ1-5 | - | TRBV6-1 | - | TGTGCCAGCAGTGAACGGGGGATCATTCAGCCCCAGCATTTT | CASSERGIIQPQHF
TRBJ2-1 | TRBD2 | TRBV6-2/TRBV6-3 | - | TGTGCCAGCAGCCGATCTAGCGGGGGGTCAAACAATGAGCAGTTCTTC | CASSRSSGGSNNEQFF
TRBJ1-3 | - | TRBV27 | - | TGTGCCAGCAGCCCCCGGGAGGGGAGAACTGGAAACACCATATATTTT | CASSPREGRTGNTIYF
TRBJ2-1 | TRBD1 | TRBV19 | - | TGTGCCAGTAGTAATCAGGGGGCCGGTGAGCAGTTCTTC | CASSNQGAGEQFF
TRBJ1-1 | - | TRBV27 | - | TGTGCCAGCAGTTCCAATCGCGGCACTGAAGCTTTCTTT | CASSSNRGTEAFF
TRBJ1-1 | - | TRBV12-3/TRBV12-4 | - | TGTGCCAGCAGTTTAGGGTACACTGAAGCTTTCTTT | CASSLGYTEAFF
TRBJ2-7 | TRBD1 | TRBV27 | - | TGTGCCAGCAGTTTGGGGACAGCCTACGAGCAGTACTTC | CASSLGTAYEQYF
TRBJ1-2 | - | TRBV9 | - | TGTGCCAGCAGCCCCCGGGAGGGCTATGGCTACACCTTC | CASSPREGYGYTF
TRBJ1-6 | TRBD1 | TRBV27 | - | TGTGCCAGCAGTGAGGGACAGTTAGGTTCACCCCTCCACTTT | CASSEGQLGSPLHF
TRBJ2-1 | TRBD2 | TRBV9 | - | TGTGCCAGCAGCGTAGTTGCGGGAGGGCAGGGGAATGAGCAGTTCTTC | CASSVVAGGQGNEQFF
TRBJ1-2 | - | TRBV14 | - | TGTGCCAGCAGCCATAACCCCGCGGGGAACTATGGCTACACCTTC | CASSHNPAGNYGYTF
TRBJ2-3 | TRBD2 | TRBV27 | - | TGTGCCAGCAGTCTAGGACTAGCGGGCTACACAGATACGCAGTATTTT | CASSLGLAGYTDTQYF
TRBJ1-1 | - | TRBV3-1/TRBV3-2 | - | TGTGCCAGCAGCCCACGTACAGGGAGGACTGAAGCTTTCTTT | CASSPRTGRTEAFF
TRBJ2-7 | TRBD1 | TRBV24-1 | - | TGTGCCACCAGTGATCCCGGACAGGGGGCAAACGAGCAGTACTTC | CATSDPGQGANEQYF
TRBJ1-6 | - | TRBV7-2 | - | TGTGCAGGGGGGGCGCAAGGGAATTCACCCCTCCACTTT | CAGGAQGNSPLHF
TRBJ2-1 | TRBD2 | TRBV6-2/TRBV6-3 | - | TGTGCCAGCAGTTCCTTTCGCGGGGGGGCAGGTGAGCAGTTCTTC | CASSSFRGGAGEQFF
TRBJ1-2 | TRBD1 | TRBV27 | - | TGTGCCAGCAGTTCACAGGGGGCTATCCATGGCTACACCTTC | CASSSQGAIHGYTF
TRBJ2-4 | TRBD2 | TRBV11-2 | - | TGTGCCAGCAGCTTGTCTGCGGGGGGGAATACCATTCAGTACTTC | CASSLSAGGNTIQYF